This passage covers 11 T cell receptor beta chains from one sample sequenced in a study of T cells in Graves' hyperthyroidism and ophthalmopathy (dated by TCRdb to 2018 to 2020). The library was generated by multiplex PCR. The instrument was an Illumina HiSeq 2000. The TCR beta CDR3 regions were amplified from the RNA transcripts. A first-round RT-PCR of the TCR CDR3 used the HTBI primer set with the Qiagen OneStep RT-PCR kit. TCRdb ran its own pipeline on the public reads, namely fastp trimming at Q25 and MiXCR clone calling, and kept in-frame beta chains. Merged by CDR3 protein, the rows form single entries marked with the most common genes and DNA. The sample table shows approximately 690,000 distinct CDR3 sequences, and more than 12% are seen once. The ten largest clones represent about an eighth of the sample. Sample: blood. The receptors stem from a woman between 50 and 59 years old with Graves' ophthalmopathy.

This clonotype was seen at least ten times. The rearrangement uses TRBV28 and TRBJ2-3; a weak D match, TRBD2 (5 bases). The V gene lost 7 bases and the J gene lost 2 bases, with 28 bases spanning the gap. The CDR3 consists of 19 residues. Germline V lookup: CDR1 MDHEN, CDR2 SYDVKM. The CDR3 is CASTSELWRVGENTDTQYF. CDR3 in DNA: TGTGCCAGCACCAGTGAGTTATGGAGAGTGGGAGAAAACACAGATACGCAGTATTTT.

In its sample, this clonotype was seen many times. The chain joins TRBV10-3 to TRBJ2-1, with D perhaps assigned TRBD1 or TRBD2 (5 bases each). The CDR3 runs 19 residues. Germline loops: CDR1 ENHRY, CDR2 SYGVKD. The V end lost 4 bases, the J end lost 5 bases, and 27 bases lay between the germline ends. This chain's CDR3 is CAISAKSSGTEDQNNEQFF. The DNA of the CDR3 is TGTGCCATCAGTGCGAAGTCCTCCGGGACCGAAGATCAAAACAATGAGCAGTTCTTC.

At least ten counts were recorded for this clonotype. The V gene is TRBV2, the J gene TRBJ2-5, with 11 bases lining up with TRBD2. This CDR3 has 16 amino acids. Germline CDR1 is SNHLY and CDR2 is FYNNEI. V was pared by 11 bases and J by 5 bases, with 16 bases of the junction left unmatched. The CDR3 is CAYRGTGTSGPETQYF. Written as DNA, the CDR3 is TGTGCCTACAGAGGAACCGGGACTAGCGGTCCGGAGACCCAGTACTTC.

There are many counts of this clonotype. The gene calls are TRBV11-2 and TRBJ1-3; no clear D. Trimming took off 0 bases at V and 2 bases at J, with 5 bases between the two ends. The CDR3 runs to 14 residues. CDR1 SGHAT and CDR2 FQNNGV come from the germline V gene. CDR3 sequence: CASSLEPTGNTIYF. CDR3 nucleotide sequence: TGTGCCAGCAGCTTAGAACCAACTGGAAACACCATATATTTT. The variable domain in full, completed from reference TRBV11-2 and TRBJ1-3, reads EAGVAQSPRYKIIEKRQSVAFWCNPISGHATLYWYQQILGQGPKLLIQFQNNGVVDDSQLPKDRFSAERLKGVDSTLKIQPAKLEDSAVYLCASSLEPTGNTIYFGEGSWLTVV.

Many counts were recorded for this clonotype. The V and J genes are TRBV12-5 and TRBJ1-2; TRBD1 agrees at 8 bases. With V trimmed by 1 base and J by 3 bases, 4 bases remained unmatched. The CDR3 is made up of 15 amino acids. Looked up from germline, CDR1 is LGHNT and CDR2 is FRNRAP. CDR3 nucleotide sequence: TGTGCTAGTGGTTTGGCCAGGGGGCCGGACTATGGCTACACCTTC. It codes for CASGLARGPDYGYTF.

The genes are TRBV6-2 or TRBV6-3 and TRBJ2-5; 9 positions match TRBD1. Germline CDR1 is MNHEY and CDR2 is SVGEGT. V dropped 8 bases and J dropped 5; count of bases not matched to a gene: 6. The CDR3 spans 13 residues. The CDR3 is CASGDREFETQYF. DNA of the CDR3: TGTGCCAGCGGGGACAGGGAGTTTGAGACCCAGTACTTC.

This clonotype showed up many times. The chain has TRBV27 and TRBJ2-3; 15 bases line up with TRBD2. Germline V gives CDR1 MNHEY, CDR2 SMNVEV (reference sequence). With 5 bases clipped from V and 0 bases from J, the junction kept 3 bases outside the gene matches. The CDR3 is 17 amino acids. This CDR3 reads CASSGLAGGLSTDTQYF. Here the CDR3 DNA reads TGTGCCAGCAGTGGACTAGCGGGAGGGCTCAGCACAGATACGCAGTATTTT.

In its sample, this clonotype was seen many times. V usage is TRBV19 and J usage is TRBJ2-3; 9 nucleotides align to TRBD2. Germline V CDR1 and CDR2: LNHDA, SQIVND (reference sequence). The CDR3 has 17 residues. V was clipped by 4 bases and J by 4 bases; unmatched bases: 12. The CDR3 region has the DNA TGTGCCAGTAGTAACACCGGGACTAGCCCAAGCCCAGATACGCAGTATTTT. This sequence encodes CASSNTGTSPSPDTQYF. Full variable domain (rest looked up from reference TRBV19 and TRBJ2-3): DGGITQSPKYLFRKEGQNVTLSCEQNLNHDAMYWYRQDPGQGLRLIYYSQIVNDFQKGDIAEGYSVSREKKESFPLTVTSAQKNPTAFYLCASSNTGTSPSPDTQYFGPGTRLTVL.

This clonotype appeared many times. The rearrangement uses TRBV7-2 and TRBJ2-7; 7 bases match TRBD2. Unmatched junction bases numbered 2, after V lost 4 bases and J lost 2 bases. The germline CDR1 and CDR2 sequences are SGHTA and FQGNSA. The CDR3 runs to 13 residues. The CDR3 loop is CASSSSGTYEQYF. As DNA, the CDR3 is TGTGCCAGCAGCTCTAGCGGAACCTACGAGCAGTACTTC.

This clonotype was seen only a few times. Here the CDR3 reads CSVGAGGAIPNYGYTF. CDR3 nucleotide sequence: TGCAGCGTTGGGGCCGGGGGGGCAATCCCTAACTATGGCTACACCTTC. This chain connects TRBV29-1 to TRBJ1-2, with D maybe TRBD1 (6 bases). There are 16 residues in the CDR3. CDR1 SQVTM and CDR2 ANQGSEA come from the germline V gene. V was trimmed by 4 bases and J by 0 bases, leaving 18 bases between them. Combining the CDR3 with reference TRBV29-1 and TRBJ1-2 gives the whole variable domain SAVISQKPSRDICQRGTSLTIQCQVDSQVTMMFWYRQQPGQSLTLIATANQGSEATYESGFVIDKFPISRPNLTFSTLTVSNMSPEDSSIYLCSVGAGGAIPNYGYTFGSGTRLTVV.

Many counts were recorded for this clonotype. This rearrangement joins TRBV9 to TRBJ1-1, with 8 bases that match TRBD1. J lost 1 base, V lost 2 bases, and 4 bases had no gene match. Germline V gives CDR1 SGDLS, CDR2 YYNGEE. The CDR3 extends over 15 amino acids. CDR3 in amino acids: CASSVSRGQNTEAFF. CDR3 in DNA: TGTGCCAGCAGCGTTAGCAGGGGGCAGAACACTGAAGCTTTCTTT.